This T cell receptor beta chain was identified during a study of CD8+ T cells in alopecia areata. The CDR3 is 14 amino acids. Germline V gene lookup returns CDR1 NNHNN and CDR2 SYGAGS (reference sequence). The V end lost 1 base, the J end lost 0 bases, and 7 bases lay between the germline ends. The table lists this clone with a few counts. The listed genes are named as in mouse. The DNA ends 4 residues before the CDR3 does, and the rest of the CDR3 is filled in from the germline J gene. This sample includes further DNA sequences coding for the same CDR3. Isolated RNA was reverse transcribed into cDNA used as the sequencing template. Libraries were prepared by immunoSEQ multiplex PCR; TCRdb keeps only in-frame clonotypes and omits some of them. The data show about 300,000 clones, with none appearing a single time. Cutaneous lymph nodes were pooled and cells sorted by CD4, CD8alpha, NKG2D, NKG2ACE and more.

The rearrangement uses TRBV13-2 and TRBJ1-1; D remains ambiguous. The specimen sequenced was CD4+ T cells sorted from a lymph node. The receptor was isolated from a C3H/HeJ mouse with alopecia areata. Mice of this strain are of MHC haplotype H2-k. The sequenced CDR3 bases are TGTGCCAGCGGTGATCCAGGTGCAAACACA. It is translated as CASGDPGANT. From start to end, the CDR3 is CASGDPGANTEVFF.